This T cell receptor (beta chain) was captured by sequencing in a study of CD8+CD57+ T cells in acquired aplastic anemia. Whole-study findings and limits: There were twenty-nine CD8+ CDR3 sequences that occurred in both patients and controls. The study found no significant CD8+ Simpson's diversity difference between patients and controls.

The study profiled TCR beta VDJ and CDR3 using genomic DNA as template. Via MiXCR, TCRdb re-called the reads, giving one row per CDR3 protein. The sample includes under 200,000 distinct CDR3 sequences, roughly half of them seen just once. Patients chosen for sequencing had shown CD8+CD57+ cell expansion by flow cytometry. Germline V CDR1 and CDR2: LGHNT, FRNRAP. V gave up 7 bases and J gave up 5 bases, with 17 bases separating them. The CDR3 runs 14 residues. At least ten counts were recorded for this clonotype. As yet, its antigen is unknown. This chain links TRBV12-5 with TRBJ2-5, with unresolved D. The receptor was isolated from a human donor with aplastic anemia. Input material: sorted CD4+, CD8+, or CD8+CD57+ T cells (not recorded which) from PBMCs. CDR3 region: CASANDLKGETQYF. The CDR3 DNA sequence: TGTGCTAGTGCTAATGACTTGAAAGGGGAGACCCAGTACTTC.